The 21 T cell receptor beta chains below all came from one sample that was sequenced in a study of response to subunit inactivated influenza vaccine. TCRdb passed the RT-PCR reads through MiXCR, listing each CDR3 protein once. The sample carries roughly 670,000 distinct CDR3 sequences, 12% to 15% recorded once. The material was PBMCs from blood, obtained 14 days before vaccination. The source of these receptors is a man in his forties or fifties who received an inactivated influenza vaccine.

This clonotype was detected many times. The J gene is TRBJ2-1, the V gene TRBV7-2; D perhaps matches TRBD1 (6 bases). The germline V and J ends were trimmed by 1 base and 3 bases, with 7 bases remaining between them. Germline V lookup: CDR1 SGHTA, CDR2 FQGNSA. The CDR3 contains 14 residues. The CDR3 sequence is CASSLEDSYNEQFF. DNA for the CDR3: TGTGCCAGCAGCTTAGAGGACAGCTACAATGAGCAGTTCTTC.

This rearrangement joins TRBV19 to TRBJ2-7, with 7 bases fitting TRBD2. The CDR3 sequence is 15 residues long. The V and J ends lost 3 bases and 3 bases, in that order; junction bases with no gene match: 8. Germline V lookup: CDR1 LNHDA, CDR2 SQIVND (reference sequence). As DNA, the CDR3 is TGTGCCAGTAGTATCGGGGCCGCGGGAGTCTACGAGCAGTACTTC. Its protein is CASSIGAAGVYEQYF. Based on the CDR3 plus reference TRBV19 and TRBJ2-7, the full variable domain is DGGITQSPKYLFRKEGQNVTLSCEQNLNHDAMYWYRQDPGQGLRLIYYSQIVNDFQKGDIAEGYSVSREKKESFPLTVTSAQKNPTAFYLCASSIGAAGVYEQYFGPGTRLTVT.

The chain combines TRBV11-1 with TRBJ2-1, with 8 nucleotides matching TRBD2. V dropped 4 bases and J dropped 3; count of bases not matched to a gene: 5. This CDR3 region has 15 residues. Per the germline V gene, CDR1 is SGHAT and CDR2 is FQDESV (reference sequence). The DNA of the CDR3 is TGTGCCAGCAGCTCAGCGGGGGAACGCTACAATGAGCAGTTCTTC. Amino acids: CASSSAGERYNEQFF.

This clonotype was seen a few times. This rearrangement joins TRBV7-2 to TRBJ2-7; perhaps D is TRBD1 or TRBD2 (6 bases each). Per the germline V gene, CDR1 is SGHTA and CDR2 is FQGNSA. V shed 1 base and J shed 4 bases, with 14 bases lying between them. The CDR3 is 15 residues long. CDR3 in amino acids: CASSLDPGARYEQYF. In DNA form, the CDR3 reads TGTGCCAGCAGCTTAGACCCGGGGGCTCGATACGAGCAGTACTTC.

The chain carries TRBV5-1 and TRBJ2-5, with 12 positions matching TRBD2. V lost 2 bases to trimming and J lost 0 bases; unmatched junction nucleotides: 5. This CDR3 is built from 17 residues. The germline V gene has CDR1 SGHRS and CDR2 YFSETQ. CDR3 in DNA: TGCGCCAGCAGCTTTGAACTAGCGGGGGGATACCAAGAGACCCAGTACTTC. This encodes CASSFELAGGYQETQYF. The full variable domain, with the rest looked up from reference TRBV5-1 and TRBJ2-5, is KAGVTQTPRYLIKTRGQQVTLSCSPISGHRSVSWYQQTPGQGLQFLFEYFSETQRNKGNFPGRFSGRQFSNSRSEMNVSTLELGDSALYLCASSFELAGGYQETQYFGPGTRLLVL.

V usage is TRBV18 and J usage is TRBJ2-2; 9 bases match TRBD1. Looked up from germline, CDR1 is KGHSH and CDR2 is LQKENI. The CDR3 runs to 16 residues. V shed 0 bases, J shed 4 bases, and the junction held 3 bases outside the gene matches. The CDR3 nucleotides are TGTGCCAGCTCACCACCTGGGACAGGGATCACCGGGGAGCTGTTTTTT. Translation: CASSPPGTGITGELFF. Full variable domain (outside the CDR3, taken from reference TRBV18 and TRBJ2-2): NAGVMQNPRHLVRRRGQEARLRCSPMKGHSHVYWYRQLPEEGLKFMVYLQKENIIDESGMPKERFSAEFPKEGPSILRIQQVVRGDSAAYFCASSPPGTGITGELFFGEGSRLTVL.

The V call is TRBV2, the J call TRBJ2-7; 11 bases are shared with TRBD2. The CDR3 runs to 15 residues. With V trimmed by 5 bases and J by 5 bases, 8 bases remained unmatched. Germline CDR1 is SNHLY and CDR2 is FYNNEI. The CDR3 coding sequence is TGTGCCAGCAGTAACTCGGGACTAGCGGTACACGAGCAGTACTTC. Amino acids: CASSNSGLAVHEQYF.

For this clonotype: A much larger clone lies one base from this, so it may be a read error. The rearrangement uses TRBV20-1 and TRBJ2-7; TRBD2 agrees at 10 bases. The V gene's germline CDR1 is DFQATT and CDR2 SNEGSKA (reference sequence). The CDR3 has 15 residues. The CDR3 DNA is TGCTGTGCTAGAGATTTTACTAGCGGGGCCTACGAGCAGTACTTC. Amino acid sequence: CCARDFTSGAYEQYF.

This clonotype was seen a handful of times. The V and J genes are TRBV4-3 and TRBJ2-7; 10 nucleotides match TRBD1. The germline V gene encodes CDR1 LGHNA and CDR2 YSLEER. This CDR3 is built from 13 residues. Trimming at V came to 5 bases and at J to 4 bases, leaving 2 bases not matched to a gene. CDR3 residues: CASSKGQGYEQYF. The CDR3 DNA reads TGCGCCAGCAGCAAGGGACAGGGGTACGAGCAGTACTTC.

The chain is built from TRBV7-2 and TRBJ2-3, with 9 bases lining up with TRBD2. Losses at the gene ends were 5 bases for V and 3 bases for J; bases not matched to a gene: 6. There are 15 residues in the CDR3. Germline loops: CDR1 SGHTA, CDR2 FQGNSA. The chain's CDR3 is CASSALAGLTDTQYF. As DNA, the CDR3 is TGTGCCAGCAGCGCACTAGCGGGCTTAACAGATACGCAGTATTTT.

This clonotype was recorded once. The chain employs TRBV12-3 or TRBV12-4 and TRBJ2-1; possibly TRBD1 or TRBD2 for D (5 bases each). Trimming removed 6 bases from V and 15 bases from J, with 21 bases in between. CDR3 size: 13 residues. The CDR3 nucleotides are TGTGCCAGCAGATACGATTGGGACCCCTCTAGGTTCTTC. Its translation is CASRYDWDPSRFF.

There are a few counts of this clonotype. The V and J genes are TRBV5-1 and TRBJ1-6; 7 positions match TRBD1. The CDR3 spans 15 residues. Germline V gene lookup returns CDR1 SGHRS and CDR2 YFSETQ. The junction had 8 bases not matched to a gene; V was cut back by 0 bases and J by 11 bases. The DNA for the CDR3 is TGCGCCAGCAGCTTGGGAGGCCAGGGGGATACACCCCTCCACTTT. Residues: CASSLGGQGDTPLHF.

This clonotype has only a few counts. The chain is built from TRBV4-2 and TRBJ2-7; unclear D gene. The germline V gene has CDR1 LGHNA and CDR2 YNFKEQ. Between the trimmed V and J ends, which lost 0 bases and 0 bases, there was a span of 6 bases. CDR3 length: 14 residues. CDR3 sequence: CASSQEGFSYEQYF. As DNA, the CDR3 is TGTGCCAGCAGCCAAGAGGGGTTCTCCTACGAGCAGTACTTC.

This clonotype was seen a handful of times. The chain links TRBV4-3 to TRBJ1-2; D not certain. V was pared by 0 bases and J by 0 bases, with 14 bases between. This CDR3 contains 17 residues. Germline CDR1 and CDR2: LGHNA and YSLEER. CDR3: CASSQDVSFGPNYGYTF. The CDR3 DNA reads as TGCGCCAGCAGCCAAGACGTATCGTTTGGGCCTAACTATGGCTACACCTTC.

This chain's CDR3 is CASSLGSENGELFF. The CDR3 nucleotides are TGCGCCAGCAGTCTTGGATCCGAAAACGGGGAGCTGTTTTTT. The V call is TRBV5-1, the J call TRBJ2-2; D is unclear. Germline values: CDR1 SGHRS, CDR2 YFSETQ. This CDR3 has 14 residues. V lost 5 bases and J 7 bases, leaving 15 bases between the germline ends.

This chain links TRBV2 with TRBJ2-7; the D is unclear. The ends were cut back, 0 bases at V and 2 bases at J, with 5 bases in the middle. Germline V gives CDR1 SNHLY, CDR2 FYNNEI. The CDR3 has 13 amino acids. The chain's CDR3 is CASSEAKTYEQYF. As DNA, the CDR3 is TGTGCCAGCAGTGAAGCTAAGACCTACGAGCAGTACTTC. Looking up the rest from reference TRBV2 and TRBJ2-7 gives the full variable domain: EPEVTQTPSHQVTQMGQEVILRCVPISNHLYFYWYRQILGQKVEFLVSFYNNEISEKSEIFDDQFSVERPDGSNFTLKIRSTKLEDSAMYFCASSEAKTYEQYFGPGTRLTVT.

This clonotype was seen a single time. One base away lies a much larger clone, so this may be a sequencing read error. This chain links TRBV5-5 with TRBJ2-2; D is tentatively TRBD1 or TRBD2 (5 bases each). Germline V CDR1 and CDR2: SGHKS, YYEKEE (reference sequence). The V and J ends lost 2 bases and 3 bases respectively, with 20 bases between them. The CDR3 covers 18 residues. DNA for the CDR3: TGTGCCAGCAGCTTTGGGGGTTCACCTTCATCTTACACCGGGGAGCTGTTTTTT. Translation: CASSFGGSPSSYTGELFF.

CDR3 nucleotide sequence: TGCAGTGCTAGAGGCGGGTTACTCTCCTACGAGCAGTACTTC. This encodes CSARGGLLSYEQYF. This rearrangement joins TRBV20-1 to TRBJ2-7; the D gene is possibly TRBD2 (5 bases). This CDR3 has 14 residues. The V gene's germline CDR1 is DFQATT and CDR2 SNEGSKA (reference sequence). Trimming removed 1 base from V and 0 bases from J, with 10 bases in between.

This clonotype has ten or more counts. The chain uses TRBV12-3 or TRBV12-4 and TRBJ1-6; D is possibly TRBD1 (6 bases). V was shortened by 3 bases and J by 7 bases, with 10 bases between the two germline ends. This CDR3 has 14 amino acids. The CDR3 sequence is CASSFGRGNSPLHF. The DNA of the CDR3 is TGTGCCAGCAGTTTTGGCAGGGGCAATTCACCCCTCCACTTT.

The chain employs TRBV7-3 and TRBJ1-1; maybe TRBD1 (5 bases). Germline V gene lookup returns CDR1 SGHTA and CDR2 FQGTGA. The V end was cut by 1 base, the J end by 4 bases, with 13 bases between. The CDR3 covers 15 residues. The CDR3 DNA reads TGTGCCAGCAGCTTAAGTACCGGGGGTCGCACTGAAGCTTTCTTT. Its translation is CASSLSTGGRTEAFF.

The chain employs TRBV20-1 and TRBJ2-3; D is possibly TRBD2 (7 bases). V lost 2 bases and J lost 3, with 21 bases in between. The CDR3 has 17 residues. Germline values: CDR1 DFQATT, CDR2 SNEGSKA (reference sequence). Here the CDR3 DNA reads TGCAGTGCTAGATCCGCCGGGGGGCCGGCGATGACAGATACGCAGTATTTT. Amino acids: CSARSAGGPAMTDTQYF.